One and the same sample provided the 14 T cell receptor beta chains below, sequenced in a study of graft-versus-host responses after intestinal transplantation. No cognate antigen is known for these TCRs. Generated by immunoSEQ multiplex PCR, the TCRdb table keeps only in-frame clones and is missing some. The sample consists of 65,000 to 90,000 clones, 85% to 95% of them appearing once. The starting material was unstimulated CD8+ T cells sorted from spleen or lymph node cells, obtained before transplant. These receptors originate from a human donor who was the organ donor for an intestinal transplant.

The J gene is TRBJ1-2, the V gene TRBV4-1, with TRBD1 identical over 8 bases. The trim removed 0 bases at V and 8 bases at J, leaving 14 bases unmatched. The V gene's germline CDR1 is MGHRA and CDR2 YSYEKL. The CDR3 runs 17 residues. Written as DNA, the CDR3 is TGCGCCAGCAGCCAAGATCTCGCAGAGTGGGGGACAGGCGGCTACACCTTC. Amino acid sequence: CASSQDLAEWGTGGYTF.

Concerning this clone: At one end, the junction sequence differs from germline, possibly due to a read error. The chain links TRBV4-3 to TRBJ2-7, with 8 bases identical to TRBD2. In germline, CDR1 is LGHNA, CDR2 YSLEER. This CDR3 has 15 amino acids. In DNA, the CDR3 is TGCGCCAGCAGCCAAGATTGGGCGGAAGGCGGGGGGATTGGGTTC. Translated, it gives CASSQDWAEGGGIGF.

The chain employs TRBV4-3 and TRBJ2-1; D call uncertain. This CDR3 region has 16 residues. The V end was cut by 0 bases, the J end by 6 bases, with 15 bases between. The germline gives CDR1 LGHNA, CDR2 YSLEER. The CDR3 DNA reads as TGCGCCAGCAGCCAAGAGATAGTGTCCCCCCTCAATGAGCAGTTCTTC. Its protein is CASSQEIVSPLNEQFF.

The chain recombines TRBV4-1 with TRBJ2-3; 11 positions agree with TRBD2. Looked up from germline, CDR1 is MGHRA and CDR2 is YSYEKL. There are 15 residues in the CDR3. The V gene end was trimmed by 3 bases and the J gene end by 3 bases; junction bases not matched to a gene: 2. CDR3 in amino acids: CASSQSSGGTDTQYF. CDR3 nucleotide sequence: TGCGCCAGCAGCCAGTCTAGCGGGGGGACAGATACGCAGTATTTT.

This clone was recorded a few times. This rearrangement joins TRBV28 to TRBJ2-2; the match to TRBD2 covers 8 bases. This CDR3 is 17 amino acids long. J was trimmed by 0 bases and V by 8 bases; bases with no gene match: 11. Germline CDR1 and CDR2: MDHEN and SYDVKM. The CDR3 here is CASFYPGLASNTGELFF. CDR3 bases: TGTGCCAGCTTCTACCCTGGACTAGCTTCGAACACCGGGGAGCTGTTTTTT.

The chain has TRBV4-1 and TRBJ1-1; the D gene is possibly TRBD1 (6 bases). Between the trimmed V and J ends, which lost 10 bases and 2 bases, there was a span of 17 bases. Germline V gives CDR1 MGHRA, CDR2 YSYEKL. The CDR3 totals 14 residues. CDR3 nucleotide sequence: TGCGCCACCACAGCCAGGGGAGCCAACACTGAAGCTTTCTTT. Translation: CATTARGANTEAFF.

The chain employs TRBV25-1 and TRBJ1-1; D gene uncertain. Germline V gives CDR1 MGHDK, CDR2 SYGVNS. V was cut by 8 bases and J by 4 bases, with 5 bases left in between. This CDR3 has 10 residues. The CDR3 protein is CASGSTEAFF. CDR3 bases: TGTGCCAGCGGTAGCACTGAAGCTTTCTTT. The variable domain in full, completed from reference TRBV25-1 and TRBJ1-1, reads EADIYQTPRYLVIGTGKKITLECSQTMGHDKMYWYQQDPGMELHLIHYSYGVNSTEKGDLSSESTVSRIRTEHFPLTLESARPSHTSQYLCASGSTEAFFGQGTRLTVV.

This clone was observed a single time. This sequence joins TRBV27 and TRBJ2-5; unclear D gene. Near its end, the DNA agrees better with TRBJ2-7, so the J call may be wrong. Germline V gene lookup returns CDR1 MNHEY and CDR2 SMNVEV (reference sequence). The CDR3 sequence is 13 residues long. The CDR3 reads CASSYQENYEQYF. CDR3 bases: TGTGCCAGCAGTTACCAAGAGAATTACGAGCAGTACTTC.

The V call is TRBV5-1, the J call TRBJ1-2; D might be TRBD1 (5 bases). V shed 4 bases and J shed 4 bases, with 17 bases lying between them. Germline V lookup: CDR1 SGHRS, CDR2 YFSETQ. The length of the CDR3 is 15 residues. DNA for the CDR3: TGCGCCAGCAGCGTGGGACCCCTAGAGGGCTATGGCTACACCTTC. Protein sequence: CASSVGPLEGYGYTF.

The V and J genes are TRBV27 and TRBJ1-1; D unclear. The CDR3 covers 14 residues. V was shortened by 2 bases and J by 4 bases, with 11 bases between the two germline ends. Germline CDR1 MNHEY, CDR2 SMNVEV (reference sequence). In DNA form, the CDR3 reads TGTGCCAGCAGTTTAACAGTCGGAGGCACTGAAGCTTTCTTT. It yields the protein CASSLTVGGTEAFF.

This clone came up a few times. This chain links TRBV4-2 with TRBJ2-3; the match to TRBD2 covers 10 bases. Trimming at V came to 0 bases and at J to 0 bases, leaving 9 bases not matched to a gene. CDR1 and CDR2 (germline): LGHNA, YNFKEQ. The CDR3 loop spans 19 amino acids. CDR3 residues: CASSQDIAGGHKSTDTQYF. The DNA of the CDR3 is TGTGCCAGCAGCCAAGATATAGCGGGGGGCCACAAGAGCACAGATACGCAGTATTTT.

The rearrangement joins TRBV7-9 to TRBJ2-2; 12 bases align to TRBD2. There are 19 residues in the CDR3. The J segment lost 1 base and the V segment lost 4 bases, leaving 10 bases of the junction unmatched. Germline CDR1 is SEHNR and CDR2 is FQNEAQ (reference sequence). The CDR3 coding sequence is TGTGCCAGCAGCTCCCCCACTAGCGGGGGGCCTCGGAACACCGGGGAGCTGTTTTTT. This gives the protein CASSSPTSGGPRNTGELFF.

This chain connects TRBV30 to TRBJ2-3, with a weak D call TRBD2 (5 bases). CDR3 size: 11 residues. Trimming cost V 8 bases and J 5 bases, with 11 bases left between them. Germline CDR1 and CDR2: GTSNPN and SVGIG (reference sequence). The CDR3 sequence: CAGTRGDTQYF. In DNA form, the CDR3 reads TGTGCCGGAACCCGGGGAGATACGCAGTATTTT. Combining the CDR3 with reference TRBV30 and TRBJ2-3 gives the whole variable domain SQTIHQWPATLVQPVGSPLSLECTVEGTSNPNLYWYRQAAGRGLQLLFYSVGIGQISSEVPQNLSASRPQDRQFILSSKKLLLSDSGFYLCAGTRGDTQYFGPGTRLTVL.

This clone has a single count. The J gene is TRBJ1-3, the V gene TRBV6-1; D perhaps matches TRBD1 (5 bases). Trimming removed 11 bases at V and 0 bases at J, with 14 bases between. The CDR3 spans 14 residues. Germline-derived CDR1 and CDR2 are MNHNS and SASEGT. The CDR3 DNA is TGTGCCGTACAGGATAAATTCTCTGGAAACACCATATATTTT. It translates to CAVQDKFSGNTIYF.